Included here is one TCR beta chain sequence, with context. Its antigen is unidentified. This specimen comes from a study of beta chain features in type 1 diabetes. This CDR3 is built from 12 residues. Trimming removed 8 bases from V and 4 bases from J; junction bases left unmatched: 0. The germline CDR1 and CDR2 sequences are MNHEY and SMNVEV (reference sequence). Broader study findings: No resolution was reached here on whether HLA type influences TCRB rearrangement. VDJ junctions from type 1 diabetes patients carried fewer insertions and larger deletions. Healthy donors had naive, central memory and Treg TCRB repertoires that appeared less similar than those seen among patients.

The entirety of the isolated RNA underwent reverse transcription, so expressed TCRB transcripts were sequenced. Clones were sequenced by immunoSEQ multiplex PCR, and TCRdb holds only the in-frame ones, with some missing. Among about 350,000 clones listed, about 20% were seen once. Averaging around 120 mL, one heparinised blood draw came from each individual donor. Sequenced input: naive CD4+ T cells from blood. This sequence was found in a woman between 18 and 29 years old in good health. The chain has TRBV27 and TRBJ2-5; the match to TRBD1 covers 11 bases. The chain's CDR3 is CASGTGGETQYF. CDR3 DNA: TGTGCCAGCGGGACAGGGGGAGAGACCCAGTACTTC.